Below are 8 T cell receptor beta chains sequenced from a single sample in a study of T-cell memory formation after mild COVID-19. TCRdb processed the 5' RACE reads anew with MiXCR; each CDR3 protein has one entry. The table has some 290,000 distinct CDR3 sequences, roughly 17% seen once. What was sequenced was PBMCs or a T cell subset sorted from them (not recorded which). The receptors derive from a man between 18 and 29 years old who had mild COVID-19 (a few samples of this study predate the infection). Cell type and time point are not known.

V is TRBV5-1 and J is TRBJ2-7; weak D call: TRBD2 (5 bases). Trimming stripped 0 bases from V and 2 bases from J, with 9 bases between. The CDR3 spans 14 residues. The germline V gene encodes CDR1 SGHRS and CDR2 YFSETQ. The CDR3 reads CASSLGGLAYEQYF. DNA for the CDR3: TGCGCCAGCAGCTTGGGTGGACTTGCCTACGAGCAGTACTTC.

The chain is built from TRBV14 and TRBJ1-1; D is unclear. The CDR3 runs 17 residues. Germline CDR1 is SGHDN and CDR2 is FVKESK. V shed 1 base and J shed 0 bases, with 15 bases lying between them. The CDR3 reads CASSQGWRRPLNTEAFF. The CDR3, as DNA: TGTGCCAGCAGCCAAGGGTGGCGACGGCCCCTGAACACTGAAGCTTTCTTT.

This clonotype has only a few counts. The chain couples TRBV29-1 to TRBJ2-1; D remains ambiguous. This CDR3 is built from 12 residues. Per germline, CDR1 SQVTM and CDR2 ANQGSEA. Trimming stripped 0 bases from V and 7 bases from J, with 7 bases between. The CDR3 sequence: CSVEDTGNEQFF. The CDR3 bases are TGCAGCGTTGAAGATACCGGGAATGAGCAGTTCTTC.

This clonotype is medium-sized (0.01 to 0.1%) by share. The rearrangement uses TRBV11-2 and TRBJ2-3; no clear D gene. The germline V gene encodes CDR1 SGHAT and CDR2 FQNNGV. This CDR3 is built from 16 residues. With 6 bases removed from V and 0 bases from J, the gap between germline ends came to 16 bases. The CDR3 bases are TGTGCCAGCAGGTATACGGGCAGGACCAGCACAGATACGCAGTATTTT. It encodes CASRYTGRTSTDTQYF.

This clonotype came up a few times. This chain uses TRBV7-2 with TRBJ2-7, with D unresolved. CDR3 size: 12 residues. Trimming took 2 bases from V and 7 from J, leaving 9 bases between them. Germline values: CDR1 SGHTA, CDR2 FQGNSA. CDR3 in DNA: TGTGCCAGCAGCTTAAATCGGGTTGAGCAGTACTTC. Encoded protein: CASSLNRVEQYF. The whole variable domain, filled in from reference TRBV7-2 and TRBJ2-7, reads GAGVSQSPSNKVTEKGKDVELRCDPISGHTALYWYRQSLGQGLEFLIYFQGNSAPDKSGLPSDRFSAERTGGSVSTLTIQRTQQEDSAVYLCASSLNRVEQYFGPGTRLTVT.

V and J are TRBV6-4 and TRBJ2-1; TRBD2 matches at 7 bases. V lost 3 bases to trimming and J lost 8 bases; unmatched junction nucleotides: 7. Germline CDR1 MRHNA, CDR2 SNTAGT. CDR3 length: 14 residues. CDR3 in amino acids: CASSDGGEGHEQFF. Written as DNA, the CDR3 is TGTGCCAGCAGTGATGGGGGGGAGGGCCATGAGCAGTTCTTC.

At least ten counts were recorded for this clonotype. The rearrangement joins TRBV7-2 to TRBJ1-1; D ambiguous. CDR1 and CDR2 from the germline V gene are SGHTA and FQGNSA. Trimming removed 5 bases from V and 0 bases from J, with 7 bases in between. The CDR3 loop spans 13 amino acids. This CDR3 reads CASSLVVNTEAFF. The CDR3 region has the DNA TGTGCCAGCAGCCTAGTAGTGAACACTGAAGCTTTCTTT. The variable domain in full, with the rest retrieved from reference TRBV7-2 and TRBJ1-1, is GAGVSQSPSNKVTEKGKDVELRCDPISGHTALYWYRQSLGQGLEFLIYFQGNSAPDKSGLPSDRFSAERTGGSVSTLTIQRTQQEDSAVYLCASSLVVNTEAFFGQGTRLTVV.

This clonotype was counted a few times. The rearrangement joins TRBV9 to TRBJ1-5; D is perhaps TRBD1 (5 bases). The germline V gene encodes CDR1 SGDLS and CDR2 YYNGEE. V lost 4 bases, J lost 5 bases, and 13 bases lay in between. CDR3 length equals 14 residues. CDR3 loop: CASSPGGDDQPQHF. CDR3 bases: TGTGCCAGCAGCCCGGGGGGGGACGATCAGCCCCAGCATTTT.